This T cell receptor beta chain was sequenced for a study of blood T cells in healthy people across ages. Next came a second PCR, run for about 7 to 12 cycles, which used a sample-barcoded 5' primer along with a J-beta primer mix. TCRdb processed the 5' RACE reads anew with MiXCR; each CDR3 protein has one entry. The data show hundreds of thousands of distinct CDR3 sequences, about three fifths seen once. In this sample, this clonotype turned up a few times. The CDR3 is 13 residues long. Germline CDR1 is SGHRS and CDR2 is YFSETQ. Trimming pared 4 bases from V and 6 bases from J, leaving 14 bases between.

The source is a man between 25 and 39 years old in good health. Sequenced: blood. This sequence joins TRBV5-1 and TRBJ2-7; unclear D gene. CDR3 protein: CASSVALNREQYF. In DNA, the CDR3 is TGCGCCAGCAGCGTGGCCCTAAATCGCGAGCAGTACTTC.